This is a list of T cell receptor beta chains from one sample in a study of cytomegalovirus exposure and HLA in healthy donors. TCRdb keeps only in-frame clones here, not all; method: immunoSEQ multiplex PCR. This table holds approximately 170,000 clones, almost 85% found once. The sequencing input was PBMCs. The receptors were sampled from a man aged 25-45 years in good health and CMV-seropositive. Each CDR3 is given with its conserved first and last residue. A D gene is named only where the DNA matches it firmly. Clone sizes are given selectively: once, few, many, or a class where the clone is expanded.

j_call: TRBJ1-4
v_call: TRBV5-1
d_call: TRBD1
clone_size: -
cdr3_aa: CASRQGQGGDEKLFF
cdr3_nt: TGCGCCAGCAGACAAGGACAGGGAGGGGATGAAAAACTGTTTTTT

j_call: TRBJ2-2
v_call: TRBV5-1
d_call: -
clone_size: once
cdr3_aa: CASSLHAGQRVTGELFF
cdr3_nt: TGCGCCAGCAGCTTGCACGCGGGACAGCGAGTCACCGGGGAGCTGTTTTTT

j_call: TRBJ2-7
v_call: TRBV5-6
d_call: -
clone_size: -
cdr3_aa: CASTLAGEQYF
cdr3_nt: TGTGCCAGCACCCTGGCGGGTGAGCAGTACTTC

j_call: TRBJ2-7
v_call: TRBV10-3
d_call: TRBD2
clone_size: few
cdr3_aa: CAISVAGEGREQYF
cdr3_nt: TGTGCCATCAGCGTAGCGGGGGAAGGTAGAGAGCAGTACTTC

j_call: TRBJ1-6
v_call: TRBV7-9
d_call: -
clone_size: once
cdr3_aa: CASSYTAGGASNSPLHF
cdr3_nt: TGTGCCAGCAGCTACACCGCAGGTGGGGCTAGTAATTCACCCCTCCACTTT

j_call: TRBJ1-3
v_call: TRBV7-2
d_call: TRBD1
clone_size: -
cdr3_aa: CASSPGQLGSGNTIYF
cdr3_nt: TGTGCCAGCAGCCCGGGACAGTTAGGTTCTGGAAACACCATATATTTT

j_call: TRBJ2-2
v_call: TRBV7-8
d_call: TRBD1
clone_size: -
cdr3_aa: CASSTDRVDGELFF
cdr3_nt: TGTGCCAGCAGCACTGACAGGGTTGACGGGGAGCTGTTTTTT

j_call: TRBJ1-2
v_call: TRBV7-3
d_call: -
clone_size: -
cdr3_aa: CASSLSDSSYGYTF
cdr3_nt: TGTGCCAGCAGCTTATCGGACAGCAGCTATGGCTACACCTTC

j_call: TRBJ2-3
v_call: TRBV5-1
d_call: TRBD1
clone_size: -
cdr3_aa: CASSLTGTDTQYF
cdr3_nt: TGCGCCAGCAGCCTGACAGGGACAGATACGCAGTATTTT

j_call: TRBJ2-1
v_call: TRBV2
d_call: TRBD2
clone_size: -
cdr3_aa: CASTSSGSRNEQFF
cdr3_nt: TGTGCCAGCACATCTAGCGGGAGTAGGAATGAGCAGTTCTTC

j_call: TRBJ2-1
v_call: TRBV7-6
d_call: TRBD2
clone_size: -
cdr3_aa: CASSLVRVASGREHNEQFF
cdr3_nt: TGTGCCAGCAGCTTAGTTAGGGTGGCTAGCGGGAGGGAACACAATGAGCAGTTCTTC

j_call: TRBJ1-1
v_call: TRBV19
d_call: -
clone_size: -
cdr3_aa: CASSIDPGRNTEAFF
cdr3_nt: TGTGCCAGTAGTATAGATCCCGGGAGGAACACTGAAGCTTTCTTT

j_call: TRBJ1-2
v_call: TRBV15
d_call: -
clone_size: -
cdr3_aa: CATSRDRGLPNYGYTF
cdr3_nt: TGTGCCACCAGCAGAGATCGGGGATTACCCAACTATGGCTACACCTTC

j_call: TRBJ2-7
v_call: TRBV6-1
d_call: -
clone_size: once
cdr3_aa: CASSEAFRTYEQYF
cdr3_nt: TGTGCCAGCAGTGAAGCGTTCCGTACCTACGAGCAGTACTTC

j_call: TRBJ2-1
v_call: TRBV14
d_call: TRBD2
clone_size: -
cdr3_aa: CASSQGGGTVRSSYNEQFF
cdr3_nt: TGTGCCAGCAGCCAAGGGGGAGGGACCGTTAGGAGCTCCTACAATGAGCAGTTCTTC

j_call: TRBJ1-3
v_call: TRBV11-3
d_call: TRBD1
clone_size: -
cdr3_aa: CASGTGEGNTIYF
cdr3_nt: TGTGCCAGCGGGACAGGGGAAGGAAACACCATATATTTT

j_call: TRBJ1-6
v_call: TRBV7-3
d_call: -
clone_size: few
cdr3_aa: CASSLDSENNSPLHF
cdr3_nt: TGTGCCAGCAGCTTGGACAGTGAGAATAATTCACCCCTCCACTTT

j_call: TRBJ2-7
v_call: TRBV5-4
d_call: TRBD2
clone_size: -
cdr3_aa: CASSLGTSDYEQYF
cdr3_nt: TGTGCCAGCAGCTTGGGGACTAGTGACTACGAGCAGTACTTC

j_call: TRBJ2-3
v_call: TRBV27
d_call: TRBD2
clone_size: -
cdr3_aa: CASSLWGGLADSSTDTQYF
cdr3_nt: TGTGCCAGCAGTTTATGGGGGGGACTAGCGGATTCTAGCACAGATACGCAGTATTTT

j_call: TRBJ1-2
v_call: TRBV4-1
d_call: -
clone_size: -
cdr3_aa: CASSQDAAGATPLYGYTF
cdr3_nt: TGCGCCAGCAGCCAAGATGCGGCAGGGGCAACCCCCCTCTATGGCTACACCTTC

j_call: TRBJ2-5
v_call: TRBV7-2
d_call: -
clone_size: -
cdr3_aa: CASSLGRQETQYF
cdr3_nt: TGTGCCAGCAGCTTAGGTCGGCAAGAGACCCAGTACTTC

j_call: TRBJ1-4
v_call: TRBV25-1
d_call: -
clone_size: -
cdr3_aa: CASMGASATNEKLFF
cdr3_nt: TGTGCCAGCATGGGGGCCAGTGCAACTAATGAAAAACTGTTTTTT

j_call: TRBJ1-5
v_call: TRBV6-4
d_call: -
clone_size: -
cdr3_aa: CASSDSPGLSNQPQHF
cdr3_nt: TGTGCCAGCAGTGACTCGCCGGGGTTGAGCAATCAGCCCCAGCATTTT

j_call: TRBJ2-5
v_call: TRBV5-6
d_call: -
clone_size: -
cdr3_aa: CASSPPYRGGETQYF
cdr3_nt: TGTGCCAGCAGCCCTCCCTACAGGGGGGGAGAGACCCAGTACTTC

j_call: TRBJ2-5
v_call: TRBV7-9
d_call: TRBD2
clone_size: -
cdr3_aa: CASSRTSGETQYF
cdr3_nt: TGTGCCAGCAGCCGGACTAGCGGCGAGACCCAGTACTTC

j_call: TRBJ2-5
v_call: TRBV4-2
d_call: TRBD2
clone_size: once
cdr3_aa: CASSQETSGQGAQYF
cdr3_nt: TGTGCCAGCAGCCAAGAGACTAGCGGGCAGGGGGCCCAGTACTTC

j_call: TRBJ2-7
v_call: TRBV6-5
d_call: TRBD1
clone_size: -
cdr3_aa: CASSEDRTDWEQYF
cdr3_nt: TGTGCCAGCAGTGAGGACAGGACCGATTGGGAGCAGTACTTC

j_call: TRBJ1-2
v_call: TRBV7-9
d_call: -
clone_size: once
cdr3_aa: CASSFQGDYGYTF
cdr3_nt: TGTGCCAGCAGCTTTCAGGGTGACTATGGCTACACCTTC

j_call: TRBJ2-5
v_call: TRBV4-1
d_call: TRBD2
clone_size: -
cdr3_aa: CASSQDGGEWETQYF
cdr3_nt: TGCGCCAGCAGCCAAGATGGGGGGGAATGGGAGACCCAGTACTTC

j_call: TRBJ2-3
v_call: TRBV5-1
d_call: -
clone_size: -
cdr3_aa: CASSPRGGGFGDTQYF
cdr3_nt: TGCGCCAGCAGCCCGAGGGGTGGAGGGTTTGGAGATACGCAGTATTTT

j_call: TRBJ2-7
v_call: TRBV29-1
d_call: TRBD1
clone_size: -
cdr3_aa: CSVEKGGEYEQYF
cdr3_nt: TGCAGCGTTGAAAAAGGGGGCGAGTACGAGCAGTACTTC

j_call: TRBJ2-5
v_call: TRBV6-1
d_call: -
clone_size: few
cdr3_aa: CASSEGGVVRGETQYF
cdr3_nt: TGTGCCAGCAGTGAAGGGGGTGTAGTCCGCGGGGAGACCCAGTACTTC

j_call: TRBJ1-1
v_call: TRBV29-1
d_call: -
clone_size: -
cdr3_aa: CSVDGGATEAFF
cdr3_nt: TGCAGCGTTGACGGGGGGGCCACTGAAGCTTTCTTT

j_call: TRBJ1-2
v_call: TRBV19
d_call: -
clone_size: -
cdr3_aa: CASSKLSLGGTNYGYTF
cdr3_nt: TGTGCCAGTAGTAAACTTTCACTTGGGGGCACCAACTATGGCTACACCTTC

j_call: TRBJ1-2
v_call: TRBV4-3
d_call: TRBD1
clone_size: few
cdr3_aa: CASSQVEGGEHGYTF
cdr3_nt: TGCGCCAGCAGCCAAGTGGAAGGGGGCGAGCATGGCTACACCTTC

j_call: TRBJ1-5
v_call: TRBV6-1
d_call: -
clone_size: many
cdr3_aa: CASSVSGDSNQPQHF
cdr3_nt: TGTGCCAGCAGTGTATCAGGGGATAGCAATCAGCCCCAGCATTTT

j_call: TRBJ1-5
v_call: TRBV2
d_call: -
clone_size: -
cdr3_aa: CASSDLGRAPNQPQHF
cdr3_nt: TGTGCCAGCAGTGATTTAGGCAGGGCCCCAAATCAGCCCCAGCATTTT

j_call: TRBJ1-1
v_call: TRBV29-1
d_call: -
clone_size: once
cdr3_aa: CSSVLNTEAFF
cdr3_nt: TGCAGCAGCGTCCTGAACACTGAAGCTTTCTTT

j_call: TRBJ2-7
v_call: TRBV19
d_call: -
clone_size: -
cdr3_aa: CASSIGPRSVNEQYF
cdr3_nt: TGTGCCAGTAGTATAGGACCCAGGTCGGTAAACGAGCAGTACTTC

j_call: TRBJ1-1
v_call: TRBV30
d_call: TRBD1
clone_size: -
cdr3_aa: CAWSRQGAEAFF
cdr3_nt: TGTGCCTGGAGTAGGCAGGGGGCTGAAGCTTTCTTT

j_call: TRBJ1-5
v_call: TRBV14
d_call: -
clone_size: -
cdr3_aa: CASSPFPVGGSNQPQHF
cdr3_nt: TGTGCCAGCAGCCCGTTTCCGGTCGGGGGTAGCAATCAGCCCCAGCATTTT

j_call: TRBJ1-1
v_call: TRBV6-1
d_call: TRBD1
clone_size: -
cdr3_aa: CASSDPGTGTAEAFF
cdr3_nt: TGTGCCAGCAGTGATCCCGGGACAGGGACGGCTGAAGCTTTCTTT

j_call: TRBJ1-3
v_call: TRBV29-1
d_call: TRBD1
clone_size: -
cdr3_aa: CSVRQGASGNTIYF
cdr3_nt: TGCAGCGTTAGACAGGGAGCCTCTGGAAACACCATATATTTT

j_call: TRBJ2-7
v_call: TRBV6-5
d_call: TRBD1
clone_size: -
cdr3_aa: CASSYSGTGSYEQYF
cdr3_nt: TGTGCCAGCAGTTACTCGGGGACAGGGTCCTACGAGCAGTACTTC

j_call: TRBJ1-1
v_call: TRBV14
d_call: -
clone_size: -
cdr3_aa: CASSVRPVAFF
cdr3_nt: TGTGCCAGCAGCGTGAGGCCTGTGGCTTTCTTT

j_call: TRBJ2-2
v_call: TRBV6-4
d_call: TRBD2
clone_size: once
cdr3_aa: CASRREGTGELFF
cdr3_nt: TGTGCCAGCAGGCGGGAGGGGACCGGGGAGCTGTTTTTT

j_call: TRBJ1-2
v_call: TRBV5-1
d_call: TRBD1
clone_size: -
cdr3_aa: CASSWPLTGQSDGYTF
cdr3_nt: TGCGCCAGCAGCTGGCCCCTGACAGGGCAGAGCGATGGCTACACCTTC

j_call: TRBJ1-1
v_call: TRBV29-1
d_call: -
clone_size: -
cdr3_aa: CSVENPLGQTVNTEAFF
cdr3_nt: TGCAGCGTTGAAAACCCCTTAGGACAGACGGTCAACACTGAAGCTTTCTTT

j_call: TRBJ2-1
v_call: TRBV10-3
d_call: TRBD1
clone_size: -
cdr3_aa: CAISGVLGQGAGEQFF
cdr3_nt: TGTGCCATCAGTGGCGTTTTGGGACAGGGGGCAGGGGAGCAGTTCTTC

j_call: TRBJ1-3
v_call: TRBV6-1
d_call: TRBD1
clone_size: -
cdr3_aa: CASTDQGAGNTIYF
cdr3_nt: TGTGCCAGCACCGACCAGGGGGCTGGAAACACCATATATTTT

j_call: TRBJ2-1
v_call: TRBV28
d_call: -
clone_size: -
cdr3_aa: CASSLAAAAWFNEQFF
cdr3_nt: TGTGCCAGCAGTCTGGCTGCTGCGGCCTGGTTCAATGAGCAGTTCTTC

j_call: TRBJ2-1
v_call: TRBV6-1
d_call: TRBD2
clone_size: -
cdr3_aa: CASSEAGLAGVGWEQFF
cdr3_nt: TGTGCCAGCAGTGAAGCTGGACTAGCGGGAGTGGGATGGGAGCAGTTCTTC

j_call: TRBJ1-2
v_call: TRBV11-2
d_call: -
clone_size: -
cdr3_aa: CASSLGSRGGYGYTF
cdr3_nt: TGTGCCAGCAGCTTAGGATCTAGGGGAGGGTATGGCTACACCTTC

j_call: TRBJ1-5
v_call: TRBV6-5
d_call: -
clone_size: once
cdr3_aa: CASSFGPGNNQPQHF
cdr3_nt: TGTGCCAGCAGTTTTGGGCCCGGCAACAATCAGCCCCAGCATTTT

j_call: TRBJ1-2
v_call: TRBV7-9
d_call: -
clone_size: -
cdr3_aa: CASSLTLGTPLYGYTF
cdr3_nt: TGTGCCAGCAGCTTAACCCTCGGTACGCCCCTCTATGGCTACACCTTC

j_call: TRBJ2-6
v_call: TRBV6-5
d_call: -
clone_size: -
cdr3_aa: CASSEVGGANVLTF
cdr3_nt: TGTGCCAGCAGTGAAGTCGGTGGGGCCAACGTCCTGACTTTC

j_call: TRBJ2-1
v_call: TRBV7-2
d_call: -
clone_size: -
cdr3_aa: CASSLYGNYNEQFF
cdr3_nt: TGTGCCAGCAGCTTATACGGGAATTACAATGAGCAGTTCTTC

j_call: TRBJ1-1
v_call: TRBV2
d_call: -
clone_size: -
cdr3_aa: CASSGDYTEAFF
cdr3_nt: TGTGCCAGCAGTGGGGACTACACTGAAGCTTTCTTT

j_call: TRBJ2-3
v_call: TRBV2
d_call: -
clone_size: -
cdr3_aa: CASKASSTPVTQYF
cdr3_nt: TGTGCCAGCAAGGCTAGCTCGACACCAGTAACGCAGTATTTT